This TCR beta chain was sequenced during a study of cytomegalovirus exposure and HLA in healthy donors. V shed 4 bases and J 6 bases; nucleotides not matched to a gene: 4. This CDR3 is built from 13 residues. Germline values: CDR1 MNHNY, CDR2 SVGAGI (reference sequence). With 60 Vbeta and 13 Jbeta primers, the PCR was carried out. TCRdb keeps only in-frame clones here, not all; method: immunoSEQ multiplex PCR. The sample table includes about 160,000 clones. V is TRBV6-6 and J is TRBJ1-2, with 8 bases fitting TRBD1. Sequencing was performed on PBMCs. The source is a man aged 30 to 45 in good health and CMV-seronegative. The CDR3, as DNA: TGTGCCAGCAGTTGGCAGGGGGCGGATGGCTACACCTTC. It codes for CASSWQGADGYTF.